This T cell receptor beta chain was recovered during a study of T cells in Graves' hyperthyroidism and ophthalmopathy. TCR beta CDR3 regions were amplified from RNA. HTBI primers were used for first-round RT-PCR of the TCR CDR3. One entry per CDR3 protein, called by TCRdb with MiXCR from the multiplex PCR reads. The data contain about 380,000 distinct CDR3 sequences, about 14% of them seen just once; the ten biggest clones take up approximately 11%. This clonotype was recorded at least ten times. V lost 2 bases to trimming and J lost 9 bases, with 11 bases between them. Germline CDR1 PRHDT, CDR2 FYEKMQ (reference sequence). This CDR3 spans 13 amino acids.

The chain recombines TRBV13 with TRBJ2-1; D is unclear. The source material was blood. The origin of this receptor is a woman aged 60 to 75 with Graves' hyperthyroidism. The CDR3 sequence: CASSLSRWGEQFF. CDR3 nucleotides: TGTGCCAGCAGCTTATCCCGATGGGGTGAGCAGTTCTTC.